These T cell receptor beta chains were read from a single sample in a study of CD8+CD57+ T cells in acquired aplastic anemia. MiXCR, applied by TCRdb to the reads, yields one record per CDR3 protein. The sample has under 350,000 distinct CDR3 sequences, around three fifths seen once. The sequenced sample consisted of sorted CD4+, CD8+, or CD8+CD57+ T cells (not recorded which) from PBMCs. All receptors derive from a human donor with aplastic anemia. Both conserved end residues are part of each CDR3. D genes are given only for firm matches. Not every row has a clone size; where given, it reads once, few, many or a size class.

D: -
V: TRBV2
size: few
J: TRBJ1-1
DNA: TGTGCCAGCACCGGGACTGAAGCTTTCTTT
CDR3: CASTGTEAFF

D: TRBD2
V: TRBV3-1
size: many
J: TRBJ2-1
DNA: TGTGCCAGCAGCCTTACTAGCGGTGCCTACAATGAGCAGTTCTTC
CDR3: CASSLTSGAYNEQFF

D: -
V: TRBV7-3
size: many
J: TRBJ2-5
DNA: TGTGCCAGCAGCTTAATGGGACTGATAGAAGAGACCCAGTACTTC
CDR3: CASSLMGLIEETQYF

D: TRBD1
V: TRBV7-2
size: -
J: TRBJ2-2
DNA: TGTGCCAGCAGCTCCCCTTTCAACAGGGGCTATGGGGAGCTGTTTTTT
CDR3: CASSSPFNRGYGELFF

D: -
V: TRBV5-1
size: -
J: TRBJ1-3
DNA: TGCGCCAGCAGCTTGGTGCCCTCTGGAAACACCATATATTTT
CDR3: CASSLVPSGNTIYF

D: -
V: TRBV7-9
size: -
J: TRBJ2-5
DNA: TGTGCCAGCAGCTTAGGCAGTGGCCAAGAGACCCAGTACTTC
CDR3: CASSLGSGQETQYF

D: TRBD2
V: TRBV7-3
size: -
J: TRBJ2-5
DNA: TGTGCCGGCAGTTACACCTGGGGAGGGCAAGAGACCCAGTACTTC
CDR3: CAGSYTWGGQETQYF

D: -
V: TRBV10-3
size: few
J: TRBJ1-2
DNA: TGTGCCATCAGTGAGTTGGGACATCCGGCGGGAGGCTACACCTTC
CDR3: CAISELGHPAGGYTF

D: TRBD1
V: TRBV9
size: -
J: TRBJ2-6
DNA: TGTGCCAGCAGCGTACAGGGGGCCTACTCTGGGGCCAACGTCCTGACTTTC
CDR3: CASSVQGAYSGANVLTF

D: -
V: TRBV7-2
size: few
J: TRBJ2-5
DNA: TGTGCCAGCAGCTTCGCCGTGAGTGGCAGGGGAGAGACCCAGTACTTC
CDR3: CASSFAVSGRGETQYF

D: -
V: TRBV20-1
size: -
J: TRBJ2-7
DNA: TGCAGTGCTGGTGACATCGAGCAGTACTTC
CDR3: CSAGDIEQYF

D: -
V: TRBV5-1
size: -
J: TRBJ2-3
DNA: TGCGCCAGCAGCTTGGCGGACAGTCGAACAGATACGCAGTATTTT
CDR3: CASSLADSRTDTQYF

D: -
V: TRBV27
size: few
J: TRBJ2-1
DNA: TGTGCCAGCAGTTTGTCGCCTCTAGCGCTCCCCTCCTACAATGAGCAGTTCTTC
CDR3: CASSLSPLALPSYNEQFF

D: TRBD1
V: TRBV12-5
size: few
J: TRBJ1-1
DNA: TGTGCTAGTGGCCTTGCCCCGGGACAGGCGACTGAAGCTTTCTTT
CDR3: CASGLAPGQATEAFF

D: TRBD2
V: TRBV7-3
size: -
J: TRBJ2-7
DNA: TGTGCCAGCAGTAATGGACTAGCGGCCTACGAGCAGTACTTC
CDR3: CASSNGLAAYEQYF

D: TRBD1
V: TRBV5-5
size: -
J: TRBJ1-1
DNA: TGTGCCAGCAGCTTGGGGGACAGTCAGGCTGAAGCTTTCTTT
CDR3: CASSLGDSQAEAFF

D: -
V: TRBV20-1
size: many
J: TRBJ1-1
DNA: TGCAGTGCTAGAGGGGGGGGGAACACTGAAGCTTTCTTT
CDR3: CSARGGGNTEAFF

D: TRBD2
V: TRBV2
size: many
J: TRBJ2-1
DNA: TGTGCCAGCAGTTTAAACCCCTTAGCGGGGCTTGAGCAGTTCTTC
CDR3: CASSLNPLAGLEQFF

D: -
V: TRBV6-1
size: -
J: TRBJ1-3
DNA: TGTGCCAGCAGTGAAGGACTAGCGGGAGGGCAGTTCTCTGGAAACACCATATATTTT
CDR3: CASSEGLAGGQFSGNTIYF

D: TRBD2
V: TRBV2
size: -
J: TRBJ2-2
DNA: TGTGCCAGCCGGACTAGCAGCCCCGTGTTTTTT
CDR3: CASRTSSPVFF

D: TRBD2
V: TRBV7-3
size: -
J: TRBJ2-5
DNA: TGTGCCAGCAGCAAGGAAAGCGGGAGGGTAGGAGAAGAGACCCAGTACTTC
CDR3: CASSKESGRVGEETQYF

D: -
V: TRBV20-1
size: many
J: TRBJ1-3
DNA: TGCAGTGCCCAGCCTGGGCACTCTGGAAACACCATATATTTT
CDR3: CSAQPGHSGNTIYF

D: -
V: TRBV3-1
size: many
J: TRBJ1-1
DNA: TGTGCCAGCAGCCAAGATTGGTCCTCCACTGAAGCTTTCTTT
CDR3: CASSQDWSSTEAFF

D: -
V: TRBV2
size: -
J: TRBJ2-6
DNA: TGTGCCAGCACCCGCACCCCCAGTACTGGGGCCAACGTCCTGACTTTC
CDR3: CASTRTPSTGANVLTF

D: -
V: TRBV20-1
size: many
J: TRBJ2-3
DNA: TGCAGTGCCAACTCGGGCGCAGATACGCAGTATTTT
CDR3: CSANSGADTQYF

D: -
V: TRBV6-9
size: -
J: TRBJ2-7
DNA: TGTGCCAGCAGTTGGGGGGAGCCTCTCGGGGAGCAGTACTTC
CDR3: CASSWGEPLGEQYF

D: -
V: TRBV19
size: -
J: TRBJ2-5
DNA: TGTGCCAGTAGTATTGGTTCGACAGGGAACACCGGGGGGGCCCTTGAGACCCAGTACTTC
CDR3: CASSIGSTGNTGGALETQYF

D: TRBD1
V: TRBV20-1
size: -
J: TRBJ2-1
DNA: TGCAGTGCTAGACCGGGACAGGGGATCGGAGTCGAGCAGTTCTTC
CDR3: CSARPGQGIGVEQFF

D: -
V: TRBV7-8
size: -
J: TRBJ1-6
DNA: TGTGCCAGCAGCCCCGAGCGGGGCGCATGGTCACCCCTCCACTTT
CDR3: CASSPERGAWSPLHF

D: -
V: TRBV7-6
size: many
J: TRBJ2-6
DNA: TGTGCCAGCAGCTTAGGCATGGGGGGCCCCAACGTCCTGACTTTC
CDR3: CASSLGMGGPNVLTF

D: -
V: TRBV20-1
size: -
J: TRBJ2-5
DNA: TGCAGTGCTAGAGATAAGACGACAGAGACCCAGCACTTC
CDR3: CSARDKTTETQHF

D: -
V: TRBV10-3
size: -
J: TRBJ2-7
DNA: TGTGCCATCAGTGAGGCCACACAGGGGGGGGACGAGCAGTACTTC
CDR3: CAISEATQGGDEQYF

D: TRBD1
V: TRBV10-3
size: -
J: TRBJ2-7
DNA: TGTGCCATCAGTGAAGGGGACAGGGGCGGGTACGAGCAGTACTTC
CDR3: CAISEGDRGGYEQYF

D: TRBD2
V: TRBV19
size: -
J: TRBJ2-1
DNA: TGTGCCAGTAGTAGAGCGGGGGACTACAATGAGCAGTTCTTC
CDR3: CASSRAGDYNEQFF

D: -
V: TRBV5-5
size: once
J: TRBJ2-5
DNA: TGTGCCAGCAGCTTGAGGGGGGGGGGGACCCAGTACTTC
CDR3: CASSLRGGGTQYF

D: -
V: TRBV19
size: many
J: TRBJ1-5
DNA: TGTGCCAGTAGTATTCGGGGGAGCAATCAGCCCCAGCATTTT
CDR3: CASSIRGSNQPQHF